This TCR beta chain appears in the sequencing data of a study of vaccination effects on CD4 cells after COVID-19. This CDR3 is 16 amino acids long. Germline loops: CDR1 KGHSH, CDR2 LQKENI. Unmatched junction bases numbered 11, after V lost 4 bases and J lost 3 bases. Antigen-specific CD4+ T cells were expanded with viral peptide pools in the ViraFEST assay before sequencing. Cultured cells yielded isolated CD4+ T cells after around 9 days. Two-dose BNT162b2 or mRNA-1273 vaccination was given to participants. A note on this clone: Antigen unknown.

Data came from immunoSEQ multiplex PCR; TCRdb stores just in-frame clones and leaves some out. The table records tens of thousands of clones, 73% of them present only once. This receptor was obtained from a human donor who received a COVID-19 vaccine. The genes are TRBV18 and TRBJ2-5, with 7 bases matching TRBD1. The material was CD4+ T cells from PBMCs cultured with HCoV-229E spike peptides, obtained after COVID-19 vaccination. Here the CDR3 DNA reads TGTGCCAGCTCACTCTCGATCGGGACAGAAGAAGAGACCCAGTACTTC. Amino acids: CASSLSIGTEEETQYF.